This TCR beta chain originates from a study of blood T cell repertoires in COVID-19. At the level of the study: Collection of acute and convalescent COVID-19 samples took place in the United States, Italy and Spain.

Clones were sequenced by immunoSEQ multiplex PCR, and TCRdb holds only the in-frame ones, with some missing. Seen here are 130,000 to 150,000 clones, less than 90% observed once, and the top ten hold 5.8%. V was clipped by 2 bases and J by 2 bases, with 13 bases between them. This CDR3 contains 16 residues. Germline CDR1 and CDR2: LGHDT and YNNKEL (reference sequence). Participants, about 18 to 90 years old, spanned 25 or so US areas. Participant-reported clinical history was the basis for cohort assignment. Exposed volunteers were people who met a COVID-19 case within 2 weeks before study entry. The source material was PBMCs or T cells enriched from blood (not recorded which). This sequence joins TRBV3-1 (or the pseudogene TRBV3-2) and TRBJ1-3; tentative D call: TRBD1 (6 bases). This TCR was sampled from a woman between 45 and 65 years old who had been exposed to COVID-19. In nucleotides, the CDR3 is TGTGCCAGCAGCCAAAACAGGGTAGGCGCTGGAAACACCATATATTTT. Translation gives CASSQNRVGAGNTIYF.